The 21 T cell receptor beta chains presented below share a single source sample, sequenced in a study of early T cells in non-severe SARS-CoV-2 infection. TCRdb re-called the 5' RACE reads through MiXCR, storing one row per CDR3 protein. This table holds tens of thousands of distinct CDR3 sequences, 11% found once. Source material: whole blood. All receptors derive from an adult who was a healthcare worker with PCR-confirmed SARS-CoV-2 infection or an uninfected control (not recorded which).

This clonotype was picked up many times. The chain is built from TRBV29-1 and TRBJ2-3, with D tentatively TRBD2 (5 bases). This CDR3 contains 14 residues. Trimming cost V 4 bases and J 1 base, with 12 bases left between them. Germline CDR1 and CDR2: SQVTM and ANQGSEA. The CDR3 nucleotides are TGCAGCGTTGGCGGGCAGCTGGGCACAGATACGCAGTATTTT. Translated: CSVGGQLGTDTQYF.

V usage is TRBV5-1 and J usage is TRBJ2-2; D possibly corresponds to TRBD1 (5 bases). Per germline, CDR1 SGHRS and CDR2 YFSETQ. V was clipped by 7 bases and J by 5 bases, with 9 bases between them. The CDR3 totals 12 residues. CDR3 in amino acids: CASVQGTGELFF. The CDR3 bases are TGCGCCAGCGTCCAGGGTACCGGGGAGCTGTTTTTT.

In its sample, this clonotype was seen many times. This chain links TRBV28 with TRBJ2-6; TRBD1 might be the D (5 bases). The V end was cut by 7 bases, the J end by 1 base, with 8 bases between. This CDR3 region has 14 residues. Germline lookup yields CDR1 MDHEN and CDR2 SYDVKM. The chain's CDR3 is CASTGHSGANVLTF. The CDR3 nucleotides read TGTGCCAGCACAGGACATTCTGGGGCCAACGTCCTGACTTTC.

This chain's CDR3 is CSAPFRGNEQFF. The CDR3 region has the DNA TGCAGTGCTCCCTTCAGGGGGAATGAGCAGTTCTTC. The rearrangement uses TRBV20-1 and TRBJ2-1, with 7 bases that match TRBD1. This CDR3 spans 12 amino acids. The V segment lost 5 bases and the J segment 7 bases; nucleotides outside the gene matches: 5. The germline gives CDR1 DFQATT, CDR2 SNEGSKA (reference sequence).

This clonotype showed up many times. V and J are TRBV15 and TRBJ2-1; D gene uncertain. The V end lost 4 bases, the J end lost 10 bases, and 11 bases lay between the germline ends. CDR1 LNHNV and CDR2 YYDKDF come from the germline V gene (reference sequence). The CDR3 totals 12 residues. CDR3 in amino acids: CATSTIVSEQFF. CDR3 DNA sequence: TGTGCCACCAGCACTATAGTCTCCGAGCAGTTCTTC.

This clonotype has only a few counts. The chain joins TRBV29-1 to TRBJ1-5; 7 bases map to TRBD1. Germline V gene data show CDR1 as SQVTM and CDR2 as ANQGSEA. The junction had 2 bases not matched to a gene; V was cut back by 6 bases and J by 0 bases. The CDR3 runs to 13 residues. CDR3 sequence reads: CSVGTDSNQPQHF. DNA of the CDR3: TGCAGCGTCGGGACAGATAGCAATCAGCCCCAGCATTTT.

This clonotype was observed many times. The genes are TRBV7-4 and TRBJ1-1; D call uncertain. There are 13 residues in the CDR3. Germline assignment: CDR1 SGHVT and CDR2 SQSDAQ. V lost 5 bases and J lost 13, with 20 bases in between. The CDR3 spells CASSPGGRVKVFF. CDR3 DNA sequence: TGTGCCAGCAGCCCAGGTGGAAGGGTAAAGGTTTTCTTT.

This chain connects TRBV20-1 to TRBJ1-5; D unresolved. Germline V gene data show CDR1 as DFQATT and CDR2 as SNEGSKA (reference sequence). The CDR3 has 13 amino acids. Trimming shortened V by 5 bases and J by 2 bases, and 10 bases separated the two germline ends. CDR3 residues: CSAQSDRNQPQHF. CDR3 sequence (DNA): TGCAGTGCTCAGAGTGATCGCAATCAGCCCCAGCATTTT.

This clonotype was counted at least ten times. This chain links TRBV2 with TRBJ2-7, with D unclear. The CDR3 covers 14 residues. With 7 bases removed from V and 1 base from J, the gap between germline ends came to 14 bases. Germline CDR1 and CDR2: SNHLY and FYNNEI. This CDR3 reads CASMGGRLSYEQYF. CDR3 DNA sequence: TGTGCCAGCATGGGTGGCAGGCTATCCTACGAGCAGTACTTC.

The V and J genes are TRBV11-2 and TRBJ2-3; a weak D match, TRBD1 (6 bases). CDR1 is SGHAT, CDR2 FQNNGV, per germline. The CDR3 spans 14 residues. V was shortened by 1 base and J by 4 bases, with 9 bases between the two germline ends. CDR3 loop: CASSLAGHSDTQYF. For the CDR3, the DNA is TGTGCCAGCAGCTTAGCGGGACACTCAGATACGCAGTATTTT.

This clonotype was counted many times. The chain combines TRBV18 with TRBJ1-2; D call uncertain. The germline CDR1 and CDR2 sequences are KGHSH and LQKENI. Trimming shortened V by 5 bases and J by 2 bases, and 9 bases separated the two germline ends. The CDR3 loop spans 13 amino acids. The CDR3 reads CASSATLNYGYTF. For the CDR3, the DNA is TGTGCCAGCTCAGCCACCCTGAACTATGGCTACACCTTC.

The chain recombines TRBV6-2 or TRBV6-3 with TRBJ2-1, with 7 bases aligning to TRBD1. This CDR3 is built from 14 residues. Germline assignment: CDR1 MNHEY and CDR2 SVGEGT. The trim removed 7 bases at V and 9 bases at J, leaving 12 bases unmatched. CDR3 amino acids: CASNPARDSSEQFF. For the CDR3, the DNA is TGTGCCAGCAACCCGGCCCGGGACAGTAGTGAGCAGTTCTTC.

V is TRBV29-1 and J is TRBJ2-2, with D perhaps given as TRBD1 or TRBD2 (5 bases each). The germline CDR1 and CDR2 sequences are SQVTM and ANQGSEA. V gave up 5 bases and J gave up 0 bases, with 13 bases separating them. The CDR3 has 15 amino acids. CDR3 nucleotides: TGCAGCGTTCCCCTCGTGGGGGCGAACACCGGGGAGCTGTTTTTT. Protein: CSVPLVGANTGELFF.

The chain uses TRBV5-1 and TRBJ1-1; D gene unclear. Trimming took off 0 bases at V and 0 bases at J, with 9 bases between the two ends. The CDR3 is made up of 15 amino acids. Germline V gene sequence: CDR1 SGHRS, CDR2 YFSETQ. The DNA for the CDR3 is TGCGCCAGCAGCTTGGGTTCGTGTCTGAACACTGAAGCTTTCTTT. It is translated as CASSLGSCLNTEAFF.

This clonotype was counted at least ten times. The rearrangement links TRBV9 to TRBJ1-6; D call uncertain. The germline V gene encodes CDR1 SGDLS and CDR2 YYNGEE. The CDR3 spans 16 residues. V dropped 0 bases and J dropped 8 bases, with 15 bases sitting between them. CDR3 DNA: TGTGCCAGCAGCGTAGCTACCGGCCAGTTTGATTCACCCCTCCACTTT. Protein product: CASSVATGQFDSPLHF.

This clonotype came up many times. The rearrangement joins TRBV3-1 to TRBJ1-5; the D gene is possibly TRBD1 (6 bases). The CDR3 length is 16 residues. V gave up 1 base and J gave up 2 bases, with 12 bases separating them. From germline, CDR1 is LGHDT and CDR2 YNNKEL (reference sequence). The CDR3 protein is CASSQGFSGGNQPQHF. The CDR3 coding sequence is TGTGCCAGCAGCCAAGGGTTTTCAGGGGGCAATCAGCCCCAGCATTTT.

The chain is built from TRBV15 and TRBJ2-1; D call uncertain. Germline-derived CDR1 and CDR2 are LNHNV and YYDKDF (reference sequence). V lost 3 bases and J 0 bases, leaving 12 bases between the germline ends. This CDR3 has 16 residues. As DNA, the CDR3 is TGTGCCACCAGCAGCGGGCCGGACGTCTCCTACAATGAGCAGTTCTTC. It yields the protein CATSSGPDVSYNEQFF.

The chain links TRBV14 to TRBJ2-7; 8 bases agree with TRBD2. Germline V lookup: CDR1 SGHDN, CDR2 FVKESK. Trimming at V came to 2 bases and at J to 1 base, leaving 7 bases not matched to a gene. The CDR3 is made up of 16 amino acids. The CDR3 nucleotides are TGTGCCAGCAGCCAATCCAATAGCGGGACTTCCTACGAGCAGTACTTC. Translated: CASSQSNSGTSYEQYF. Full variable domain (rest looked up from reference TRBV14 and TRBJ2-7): EAGVTQFPSHSVIEKGQTVTLRCDPISGHDNLYWYRRVMGKEIKFLLHFVKESKQDESGMPNNRFLAERTGGTYSTLKVQPAELEDSGVYFCASSQSNSGTSYEQYFGPGTRLTVT.

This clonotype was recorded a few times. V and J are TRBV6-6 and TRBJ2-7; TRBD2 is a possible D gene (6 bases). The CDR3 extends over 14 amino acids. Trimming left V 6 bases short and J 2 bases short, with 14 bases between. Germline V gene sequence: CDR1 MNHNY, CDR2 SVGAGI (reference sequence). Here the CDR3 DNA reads TGTGCCAGCAGCCCCGGGAGACCCCCCTACGAGCAGTACTTC. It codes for CASSPGRPPYEQYF.

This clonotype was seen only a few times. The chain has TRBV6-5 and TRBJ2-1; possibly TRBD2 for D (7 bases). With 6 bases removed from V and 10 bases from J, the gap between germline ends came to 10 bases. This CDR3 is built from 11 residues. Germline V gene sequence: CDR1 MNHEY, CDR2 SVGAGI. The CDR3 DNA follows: TGTGCCAGCAGGGGGGGGCCAGAGCAGTTCTTC. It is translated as CASRGGPEQFF.

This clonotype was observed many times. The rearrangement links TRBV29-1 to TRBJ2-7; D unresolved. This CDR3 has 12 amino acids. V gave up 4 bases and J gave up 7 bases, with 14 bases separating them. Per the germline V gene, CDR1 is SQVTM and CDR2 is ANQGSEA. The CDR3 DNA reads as TGCAGCGTTGTGTACGGCGTCAGGGAGCAGTACTTC. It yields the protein CSVVYGVREQYF.